This is a list of T cell receptor beta chains from one sample in a study of CD8+ T cells in alopecia areata. The assay was immunoSEQ multiplex PCR, and TCRdb's table has in-frame clones only and misses some. The sample shows some 100,000 clones, 30% to 40% of them seen only once. The sample consisted of CD4+ T cells sorted from blood. Source of these receptors: a human donor with alopecia areata. The CDR3 runs from the conserved cysteine through the conserved F or W. A D gene is named only where the DNA matches it firmly. A row's size may be missing; if present it is once, few, many or a size class.

abundance,d_gene,j_gene,v_gene,CDR3aa,CDR3nt
NA,NA,TRBJ2-5,TRBV4-1,CAGSRGQRETQYF,TGCGCCGGCAGCCGTGGGCAAAGGGAGACCCAGTACTTC
few,NA,TRBJ2-1,TRBV29-1,CSVDVQGAHNEQFF,TGCAGCGTTGACGTCCAGGGTGCCCACAATGAGCAGTTCTTC
once,NA,TRBJ2-7,TRBV30,CAWTLQGPYEQYF,TGTGCCTGGACCCTTCAGGGCCCCTACGAGCAGTACTTC
NA,NA,TRBJ2-3,TRBV29-1,CSVESAGTDTQYF,TGCAGCGTTGAATCGGCTGGCACAGATACGCAGTATTTT
NA,NA,TRBJ2-5,TRBV7-2,CASSWSQETQYF,TGTGCCAGCAGCTGGTCTCAAGAGACCCAGTACTTC
NA,NA,TRBJ2-5,TRBV9,CASSGGTAFQETQYF,TGTGCCAGCAGCGGCGGGACGGCCTTCCAAGAGACCCAGTACTTC
NA,NA,TRBJ2-7,TRBV5-1,CASSLVAENYEQYF,TGCGCCAGCAGCTTGGTTGCGGAAAACTACGAGCAGTACTTC
NA,NA,TRBJ1-2,TRBV11-3,CAIGGYPPVSYTF,TGTGCCATCGGGGGATACCCACCCGTCAGCTACACCTTC
NA,NA,TRBJ2-1,TRBV5-6,CASSLRAREQFF,TGTGCCAGCAGCTTGAGGGCCCGTGAGCAGTTCTTC
NA,NA,TRBJ1-1,TRBV29-1,CSVEPRSDTEAFF,TGCAGCGTAGAACCCCGTTCGGACACTGAAGCTTTCTTT
NA,NA,TRBJ1-1,TRBV30,CACTGGANTEAFF,TGTGCCTGCACCGGGGGGGCGAACACTGAAGCTTTCTTT
NA,NA,TRBJ1-1,TRBV30,CAWIYKNTEAFF,TGTGCCTGGATTTACAAGAACACTGAAGCTTTCTTT
NA,NA,TRBJ2-7,TRBV30,CAWSLRTGSYEQYF,TGTGCCTGGAGTCTCCGGACGGGCTCCTACGAGCAGTACTTC
NA,TRBD1,TRBJ1-2,TRBV4-3,CASSQSARGHGYTF,TGCGCCAGCAGCCAAAGTGCCAGGGGGCATGGCTACACCTTC
NA,TRBD2,TRBJ2-7,TRBV29-1,CSVRAGGSYEQYF,TGCAGCGTTCGAGCGGGGGGTTCCTACGAGCAGTACTTC
NA,NA,TRBJ2-7,TRBV7-2,CASSQGEDYEQYF,TGTGCCAGCAGCCAAGGGGAGGACTACGAGCAGTACTTC
few,NA,TRBJ2-7,TRBV4-3,CASSHPIADTTYEQYF,TGCGCCAGCAGCCACCCTATAGCGGATACTACCTACGAGCAGTACTTC
few,NA,TRBJ2-1,TRBV7-2,CASSLAGGPANEQFF,TGTGCCAGCAGCTTAGCGGGAGGACCAGCCAATGAGCAGTTCTTC
NA,NA,TRBJ2-7,TRBV5-1,CASSVENEQYF,TGCGCCAGCAGCGTCGAGAACGAGCAGTACTTC
few,NA,TRBJ2-6,TRBV15,CATSRDHSRASGANVLTF,TGTGCCACCAGCAGAGATCATAGTCGGGCCTCTGGGGCCAACGTCCTGACTTTC
NA,NA,TRBJ2-3,TRBV5-1,CASSPGNSSPDTQYF,TGCGCCAGCAGCCCCGGGAACTCGAGCCCAGATACGCAGTATTTT
NA,TRBD1,TRBJ1-2,TRBV13,CASSLDGTAHGYTF,TGTGCCAGCAGCTTGGACGGGACAGCTCATGGCTACACCTTC
NA,NA,TRBJ1-2,TRBV4-3,CASSQSRNSYGYTF,TGCGCCAGCAGCCAATCAAGGAATTCCTATGGCTACACCTTC
once,NA,TRBJ2-1,TRBV5-1,CASSLGGTSSYNEQFF,TGCGCCAGCAGCTTGGGTGGGACGAGCTCCTACAATGAGCAGTTCTTC
few,TRBD1,TRBJ2-3,TRBV6-5,CASRGQTGWGDTQYF,TGTGCCAGCAGGGGCCAGACAGGGTGGGGAGATACGCAGTATTTT